This T cell receptor beta chain was found in a study of CD8 T cells in ankylosing spondylitis. This clonotype appeared many times. A single record per CDR3 protein comes from TCRdb applying MiXCR to the 5' RACE reads. The top ten clones hold around 1.5% of a sample with 35,000 to 50,000 distinct CDR3 sequences, 8% to 13% of them seen once. The V gene lost 0 bases and the J gene lost 3 bases, with 12 bases spanning the gap. Looked up from germline, CDR1 is SGHRS and CDR2 is YFSETQ. This CDR3 region has 15 residues. This chain links TRBV5-1 with TRBJ1-1; perhaps TRBD1 as D (6 bases). The source is a male donor with ankylosing spondylitis or in good health (not recorded which). Sample: blood, either unsorted or a sorted T cell fraction (not recorded which). Here the CDR3 DNA reads TGCGCCAGCAGCTTGGCCCGCGGGGGCGACACTGAAGCTTTCTTT. Its translation is CASSLARGGDTEAFF. The complete variable domain, with remaining parts taken from reference TRBV5-1 and TRBJ1-1, reads KAGVTQTPRYLIKTRGQQVTLSCSPISGHRSVSWYQQTPGQGLQFLFEYFSETQRNKGNFPGRFSGRQFSNSRSEMNVSTLELGDSALYLCASSLARGGDTEAFFGQGTRLTVV.